This TCR beta chain came from a study of T cells in Graves' hyperthyroidism and ophthalmopathy. Across the whole study: Peripheral blood was secured at the point of initial diagnosis, before any treatment.

This clonotype was recorded many times. Antigen unknown. In germline, CDR1 is SGHTA, CDR2 FQGNSA. The J segment lost 14 bases and the V segment lost 1 base, leaving 8 bases of the junction unmatched. CDR3 length equals 14 residues. What was amplified from RNA transcripts were TCR beta CDR3 regions. First-round RT-PCR with HTBI primers amplified the TCR CDR3 region. Each CDR3 protein is one row after TCRdb ran MiXCR on the multiplex PCR reads. Of a few hundred thousand distinct CDR3 sequences detected, 13% to 15% appear once; the ten largest clones hold about 20%. Ophthalmopathy patients showed a Clinical Activity Score of at least 3, NOSPECS grade of at least 4 and duration under 3 months. Study-level results: A 13 V-J signature model discriminated ophthalmopathy versus stable hyperthyroidism. Most expanded thyroid clonotypes above 0.001 recurred in blood.

The rearrangement uses TRBV7-2 and TRBJ2-1; TRBD2 agrees at 10 bases. The receptor was derived from a woman in her 30s with Graves' ophthalmopathy. Sequenced sample: blood. For the CDR3, the DNA is TGTGCCAGCAGCTTAGAAGTGCACAGCGGGGGGGAGTTCTTC. Translation gives CASSLEVHSGGEFF.